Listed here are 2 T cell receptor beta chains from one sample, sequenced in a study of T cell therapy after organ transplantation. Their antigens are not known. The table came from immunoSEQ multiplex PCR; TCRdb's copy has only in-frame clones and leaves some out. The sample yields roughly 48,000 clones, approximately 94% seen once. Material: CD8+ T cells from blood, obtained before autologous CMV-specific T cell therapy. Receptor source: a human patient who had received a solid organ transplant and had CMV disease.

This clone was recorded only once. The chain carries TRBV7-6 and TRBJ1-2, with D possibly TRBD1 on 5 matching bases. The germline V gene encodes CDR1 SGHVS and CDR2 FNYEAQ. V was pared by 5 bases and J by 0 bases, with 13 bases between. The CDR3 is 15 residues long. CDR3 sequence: CASSHGTLANYGYTF. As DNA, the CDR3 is TGTGCCAGCAGCCACGGGACGCTAGCTAACTATGGCTACACCTTC.

CDR3 protein: CASSGGTGSYPEAFF. The CDR3 DNA follows: TGTGCCAGCTCGGGAGGGACAGGGAGTTACCCTGAAGCTTTCTTT. The V gene is TRBV18, the J gene TRBJ1-1; 9 nucleotides line up with TRBD1. Germline V lookup: CDR1 KGHSH, CDR2 LQKENI. The junction had 11 bases not matched to a gene; V was cut back by 6 bases and J by 6 bases. The CDR3 contains 15 residues.